This entry is about one TCR beta chain. The data were obtained in a study of blood T cells in healthy people across ages. CDR1 is KGHDR and CDR2 is SFDVKD in the germline V gene. V was trimmed by 10 bases and J by 7 bases, leaving 13 bases between them. This CDR3 comprises 12 residues. A sample-barcoded 5' primer and a J-beta primer mix were used in a second PCR of roughly 6 to 11 cycles. Each TCR beta cDNA got a 12-nucleotide random molecular identifier. TCRdb fed the 5' RACE reads into MiXCR, producing one record per CDR3 protein. Here the sample spans 750,000 or so distinct CDR3 sequences, 20% to 25% being singletons. These data are also associated with another study on T cells of mothers and their children. Per that paper: For each mother, over 9 million TCR beta CDR3 reads were obtained, and for each child, a few million.

Input material: blood. The chain carries TRBV24-1 and TRBJ2-1; D is possibly TRBD1 (8 bases). The TCR originated in a boy between 10 and 17 years old in good health. The CDR3 region is CATGQGGNEQFF. DNA for the CDR3: TGTGCCACAGGACAGGGAGGGAATGAGCAGTTCTTC.